Below are 19 T cell receptor beta chains sequenced from a single sample in a study of cytomegalovirus exposure and HLA in healthy donors. 13 Jbeta primers and 60 Vbeta primers were used for the PCR. Measured with immunoSEQ multiplex PCR; TCRdb has only the in-frame clones, and not every one. The table shows some 200,000 clones, with more than 65% occurring only once. Material for sequencing was PBMCs. These receptors all stem from a man aged 18 to 35 in good health and CMV-seronegative.

The chain carries TRBV2 and TRBJ1-6; D is ambiguous. The CDR3 has 15 residues. Germline loops: CDR1 SNHLY, CDR2 FYNNEI. Trimming took 0 bases from V and 5 from J, leaving 8 bases between them. The CDR3 DNA sequence: TGTGCCAGCAGTGAAGCCTCCCCTAATAATTCACCCCTCCACTTT. It yields the protein CASSEASPNNSPLHF.

This clone was seen a handful of times. This chain uses TRBV5-4 with TRBJ2-1; 9 bases are a match to TRBD2. V trimming: 2 bases; J trimming: 7 bases; junction bases outside the gene matches: 7. Looked up from germline, CDR1 is SGHNT and CDR2 is YYREEE (reference sequence). The CDR3 spans 15 residues. CDR3 nucleotide sequence: TGTGCCAGCAGCTTAAGCGGGAGGTCCGGGAATGAGCAGTTCTTC. Translated, it gives CASSLSGRSGNEQFF.

CDR3 coding DNA: TGTGCCAGCAGGGTGATAGGGGTCGGTACGAGGGAGCAGTTCTTC. This sequence encodes CASRVIGVGTREQFF. The V call is TRBV2, the J call TRBJ2-1; the D gene is possibly TRBD1 (5 bases). The germline gives CDR1 SNHLY, CDR2 FYNNEI. CDR3 length equals 15 residues. V lost 6 bases and J lost 10, with 22 bases in between.

CDR3 sequence reads: CASSREAGELFF. The DNA for the CDR3 is TGTGCCAGCTCACGCGAGGCCGGGGAGCTGTTTTTT. This chain uses TRBV18 with TRBJ2-2, with D hard to call. This CDR3 is 12 amino acids long. V lost 4 bases, J lost 6 bases, and 6 bases lay in between. From germline, CDR1 is KGHSH and CDR2 LQKENI.

The rearrangement links TRBV27 to TRBJ2-7; 8 bases agree with TRBD2. The germline V gene encodes CDR1 MNHEY and CDR2 SMNVEV (reference sequence). The CDR3 spans 14 residues. V was clipped by 4 bases and J by 5 bases; unmatched bases: 7. CDR3 sequence (DNA): TGTGCCAGCAGTTCCCACGGGGGGGGGCACGAGCAGTACTTC. Protein: CASSSHGGGHEQYF.

The CDR3 sequence is CASSRQGAGDGYTF. The CDR3 region has the DNA TGCGCCAGCAGCCGACAGGGGGCGGGCGATGGCTACACCTTC. The V gene is TRBV4-1, the J gene TRBJ1-2; 10 bases align to TRBD1. The J segment lost 6 bases and the V segment lost 4 bases, leaving 5 bases of the junction unmatched. Germline CDR1 MGHRA, CDR2 YSYEKL. The CDR3 is 14 residues long.

The chain links TRBV2 to TRBJ2-1; 10 positions agree with TRBD2. From germline, CDR1 is SNHLY and CDR2 FYNNEI. V dropped 8 bases and J dropped 1; count of bases not matched to a gene: 8. CDR3 length: 16 amino acids. CDR3 region: CASGGDSGGSYNEQFF. The CDR3 nucleotides read TGTGCCAGCGGAGGGGATAGCGGGGGGTCCTACAATGAGCAGTTCTTC.

V and J are TRBV7-9 and TRBJ2-5; D is perhaps TRBD1 (6 bases). Germline CDR1 and CDR2: SEHNR and FQNEAQ (reference sequence). V was cut by 5 bases and J by 0 bases, with 10 bases left in between. This CDR3 contains 14 residues. The CDR3 bases are TGTGCCAGCAGCCTTGACAGGAACCAAGAGACCCAGTACTTC. Encoded protein: CASSLDRNQETQYF.

This CDR3 is CASSPGQTYNSPLHF. The CDR3 bases are TGTGCCAGCAGTCCCGGACAGACTTATAATTCACCCCTCCACTTT. This rearrangement joins TRBV27 to TRBJ1-6; a possible D gene is TRBD1 (6 bases). This CDR3 has 15 amino acids. Per the germline V gene, CDR1 is MNHEY and CDR2 is SMNVEV (reference sequence). With 5 bases removed from V and 4 bases from J, the gap between germline ends came to 12 bases.

Comments on this clone: This same CDR3 is encoded by further DNA sequences in the sample. The V and J genes are TRBV5-1 and TRBJ1-1; no reliable D call. The ends were cut back, 4 bases at V and 1 base at J, with 11 bases in the middle. CDR3 size: 14 residues. The V gene's germline CDR1 is SGHRS and CDR2 YFSETQ. In DNA, the CDR3 is TGCGCCAGCAGCCTTAGAACGGGGAACACTGAAGCTTTCTTT. This sequence encodes CASSLRTGNTEAFF.

This clone was found once. The chain joins TRBV5-4 to TRBJ2-5; a weak D match, TRBD2 (5 bases). Germline V gene lookup returns CDR1 SGHNT and CDR2 YYREEE (reference sequence). CDR3 length: 14 residues. Trimming took 4 bases from V and 3 from J, leaving 13 bases between them. The CDR3, as DNA: TGTGCCAGCAGCCCGACTACGACAAAAGAGACCCAGTACTTC. It is translated as CASSPTTTKETQYF.

The genes are TRBV6-1 and TRBJ1-5; a weak D match, TRBD1 (5 bases). In germline, CDR1 is MNHNS, CDR2 SASEGT. V was pared by 6 bases and J by 0 bases, with 9 bases between. The CDR3 totals 14 residues. CDR3: CASRGDSSNQPQHF. The CDR3, as DNA: TGTGCCAGCAGAGGAGACAGTAGCAATCAGCCCCAGCATTTT.

This clone was observed once. The chain carries TRBV6-5 and TRBJ1-1; D unclear. V was clipped by 2 bases and J by 5 bases, with 15 bases between them. Germline V lookup: CDR1 MNHEY, CDR2 SVGAGI. This CDR3 spans 15 amino acids. CDR3 in amino acids: CASSYDRGNPTEAFF. CDR3 coding DNA: TGTGCCAGCAGTTACGACCGGGGTAACCCTACTGAAGCTTTCTTT.

The chain is built from TRBV6-1 and TRBJ1-5; no clear D. Trimming cost V 10 bases and J 9 bases, with 19 bases left between them. CDR3 size: 13 residues. CDR1 is MNHNS, CDR2 SASEGT, per germline. CDR3 in amino acids: CATTWSTGSPQHF. In DNA, the CDR3 is TGTGCCACCACTTGGAGCACGGGTTCGCCCCAGCATTTT.

This CDR3 is CACSGATYEQYF. The CDR3 coding sequence is TGTGCCTGCTCAGGGGCGACTTACGAGCAGTACTTC. J is TRBJ2-7 and V is TRBV30, with a tentative D call TRBD1 (6 bases). The CDR3 has 12 residues. The V end was cut by 6 bases, the J end by 4 bases, with 13 bases between. CDR1 and CDR2 (germline): GTSNPN, SVGIG (reference sequence).

V usage is TRBV28 and J usage is TRBJ2-7; D gene unclear. The CDR3 has 12 amino acids. Trimming left V 3 bases short and J 0 bases short, with 3 bases between. CDR1 is MDHEN and CDR2 is SYDVKM in the germline V gene. The CDR3 spells CASSFSSYEQYF. The DNA for the CDR3 is TGTGCCAGCAGTTTCAGCTCCTACGAGCAGTACTTC.

The gene calls are TRBV2 and TRBJ1-1; 7 bases agree with TRBD1. The CDR3 runs 13 residues. Germline CDR1 reads SNHLY; CDR2 reads FYNNEI. V lost 7 bases and J lost 3; bases outside the gene matches: 5. CDR3 residues: CASNSQGDTEAFF. The CDR3 DNA is TGTGCCAGCAATAGCCAGGGGGACACTGAAGCTTTCTTT.

The chain has TRBV5-1 and TRBJ2-5; a possible D gene is TRBD1 (5 bases). V was trimmed by 4 bases and J by 3 bases, leaving 16 bases between them. Germline V CDR1 and CDR2: SGHRS, YFSETQ. The CDR3 totals 15 residues. CDR3 in amino acids: CASSARPGPEETQYF. The CDR3 nucleotides are TGCGCCAGCAGCGCAAGGCCAGGGCCCGAAGAGACCCAGTACTTC.

The chain joins TRBV2 to TRBJ2-1; possibly TRBD2 for D (6 bases). Per the germline V gene, CDR1 is SNHLY and CDR2 is FYNNEI. The CDR3 sequence is 11 residues long. Trimming took 4 bases from V and 12 from J, leaving 10 bases between them. The CDR3 protein is CASSVAARQFF. CDR3 DNA: TGTGCCAGCAGTGTAGCGGCTAGGCAGTTCTTC.